Reported below is one T cell receptor (beta chain). What it binds is not known. The data stem from a study of CD8 T cells in ankylosing spondylitis. Whole-study findings and limits: Significant enrichment of disease-linked clones was reported in matched ankylosing spondylitis synovial fluid.

The V and J ends lost 7 bases and 1 base, in that order; junction bases with no gene match: 16. The CDR3 consists of 18 residues. Germline V gene data show CDR1 as SGHAT and CDR2 as FQDESV (reference sequence). A single record per CDR3 protein comes from TCRdb applying MiXCR to the 5' RACE reads. The sample includes around 250,000 distinct CDR3 sequences, more than 25% of them seen just once. The V gene is TRBV11-1, the J gene TRBJ2-3, with 8 bases fitting TRBD1. This receptor was obtained from a male donor with ankylosing spondylitis or in good health (not recorded which). Sequenced: blood, either unsorted or a sorted T cell fraction (not recorded which). The CDR3 region is CASTGLLTGTGGTDTQYF. DNA of the CDR3: TGTGCCAGCACAGGACTACTCACCGGGACAGGAGGCACAGATACGCAGTATTTT.